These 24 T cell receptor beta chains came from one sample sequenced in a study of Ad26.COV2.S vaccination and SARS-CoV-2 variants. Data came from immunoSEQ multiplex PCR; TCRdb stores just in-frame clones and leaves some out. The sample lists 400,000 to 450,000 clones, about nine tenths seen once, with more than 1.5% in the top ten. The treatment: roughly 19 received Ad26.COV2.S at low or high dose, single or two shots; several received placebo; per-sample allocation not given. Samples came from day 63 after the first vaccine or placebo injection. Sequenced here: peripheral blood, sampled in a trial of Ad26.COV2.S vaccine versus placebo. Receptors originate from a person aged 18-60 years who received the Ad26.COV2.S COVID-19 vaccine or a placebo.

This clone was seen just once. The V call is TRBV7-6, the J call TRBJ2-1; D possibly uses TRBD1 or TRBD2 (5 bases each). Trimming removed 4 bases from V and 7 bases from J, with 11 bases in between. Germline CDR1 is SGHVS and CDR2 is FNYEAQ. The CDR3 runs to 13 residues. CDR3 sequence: CASSSRGGNEQFF. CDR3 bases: TGTGCCAGCAGCTCACGGGGCGGGAATGAGCAGTTCTTC.

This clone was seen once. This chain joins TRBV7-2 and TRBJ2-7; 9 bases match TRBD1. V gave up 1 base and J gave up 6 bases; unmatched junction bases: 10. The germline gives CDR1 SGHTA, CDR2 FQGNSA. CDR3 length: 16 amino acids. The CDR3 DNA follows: TGTGCCAGCAGCTTAGTGTACGGGGACAGGGCACGCGAGCAGTACTTC. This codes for CASSLVYGDRAREQYF.

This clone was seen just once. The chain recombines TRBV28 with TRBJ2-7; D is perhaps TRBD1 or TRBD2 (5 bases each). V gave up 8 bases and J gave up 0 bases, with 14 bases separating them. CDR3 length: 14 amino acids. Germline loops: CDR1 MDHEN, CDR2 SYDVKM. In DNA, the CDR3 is TGTGCCAGCCAAGGGACCCCGAGCTCCTACGAGCAGTACTTC. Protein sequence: CASQGTPSSYEQYF.

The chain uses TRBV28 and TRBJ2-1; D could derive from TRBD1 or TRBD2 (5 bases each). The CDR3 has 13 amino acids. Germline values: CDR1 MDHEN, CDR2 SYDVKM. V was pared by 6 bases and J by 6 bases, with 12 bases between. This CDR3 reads CASRAGTLNEQFF. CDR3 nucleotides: TGTGCCAGCAGAGCTGGGACCCTCAATGAGCAGTTCTTC.

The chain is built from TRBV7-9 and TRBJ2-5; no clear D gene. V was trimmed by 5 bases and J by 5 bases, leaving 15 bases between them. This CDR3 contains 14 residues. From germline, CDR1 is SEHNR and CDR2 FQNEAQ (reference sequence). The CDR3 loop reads CASSPLSRQETQYF. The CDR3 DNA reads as TGTGCCAGCAGCCCGCTTAGCCGGCAGGAGACCCAGTACTTC.

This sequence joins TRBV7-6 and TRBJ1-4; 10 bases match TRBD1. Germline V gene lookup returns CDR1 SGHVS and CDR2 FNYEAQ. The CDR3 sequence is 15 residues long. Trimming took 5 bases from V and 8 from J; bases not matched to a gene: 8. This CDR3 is CASSDPGQGNEKLFF. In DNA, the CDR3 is TGTGCCAGCAGCGATCCGGGACAGGGGAACGAAAAACTGTTTTTT. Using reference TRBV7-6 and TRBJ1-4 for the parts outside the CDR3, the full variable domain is GAGVSQSPRYKVTKRGQDVALRCDPISGHVSLYWYRQALGQGPEFLTYFNYEAQQDKSGLPNDRFSAERPEGSISTLTIQRTEQRDSAMYRCASSDPGQGNEKLFFGSGTQLSVL.

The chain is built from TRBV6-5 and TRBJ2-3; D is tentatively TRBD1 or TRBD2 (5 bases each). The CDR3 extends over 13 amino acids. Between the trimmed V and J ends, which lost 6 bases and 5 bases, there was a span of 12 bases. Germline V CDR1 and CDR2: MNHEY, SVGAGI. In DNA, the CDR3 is TGTGCCAGCAGACCCTGGGGGAAAGATACGCAGTATTTT. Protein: CASRPWGKDTQYF.

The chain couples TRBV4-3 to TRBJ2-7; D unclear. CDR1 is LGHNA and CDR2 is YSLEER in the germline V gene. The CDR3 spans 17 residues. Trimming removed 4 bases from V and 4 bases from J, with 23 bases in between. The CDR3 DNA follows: TGCGCCAGCAGCCCCTCCACAAATATTTTACGGCCATACGAGCAGTACTTC. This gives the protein CASSPSTNILRPYEQYF.

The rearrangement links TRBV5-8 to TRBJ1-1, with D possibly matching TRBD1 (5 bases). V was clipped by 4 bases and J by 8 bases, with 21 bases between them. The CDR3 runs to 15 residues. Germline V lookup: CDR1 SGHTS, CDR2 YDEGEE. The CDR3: CASSQTRGRAWEAFF. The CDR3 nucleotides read TGTGCCAGCAGCCAGACCCGGGGCAGGGCCTGGGAAGCTTTCTTT.

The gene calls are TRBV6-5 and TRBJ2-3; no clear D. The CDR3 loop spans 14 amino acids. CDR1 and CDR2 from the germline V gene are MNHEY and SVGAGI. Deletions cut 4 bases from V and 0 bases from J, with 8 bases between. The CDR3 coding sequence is TGTGCCAGCAGTTCGGACGAAAGCACAGATACGCAGTATTTT. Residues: CASSSDESTDTQYF.

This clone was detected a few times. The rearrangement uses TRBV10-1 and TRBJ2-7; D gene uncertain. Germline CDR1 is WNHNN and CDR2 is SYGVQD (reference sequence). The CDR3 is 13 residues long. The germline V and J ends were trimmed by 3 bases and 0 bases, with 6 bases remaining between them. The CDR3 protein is CASSDGHSYEQYF. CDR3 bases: TGCGCCAGCAGTGATGGGCACTCCTACGAGCAGTACTTC.

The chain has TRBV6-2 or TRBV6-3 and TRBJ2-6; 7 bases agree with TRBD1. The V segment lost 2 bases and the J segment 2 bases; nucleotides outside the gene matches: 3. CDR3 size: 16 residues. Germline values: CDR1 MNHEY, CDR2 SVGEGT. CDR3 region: CASSYRGLAGANVLTF. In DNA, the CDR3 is TGTGCCAGCAGTTACAGGGGGCTGGCTGGGGCCAACGTCCTGACTTTC.

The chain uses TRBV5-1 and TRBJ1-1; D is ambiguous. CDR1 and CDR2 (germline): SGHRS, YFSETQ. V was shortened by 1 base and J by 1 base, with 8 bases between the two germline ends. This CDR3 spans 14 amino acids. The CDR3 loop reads CASSLLRPNTEAFF. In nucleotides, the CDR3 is TGCGCCAGCAGCTTGTTGCGGCCGAACACTGAAGCTTTCTTT.

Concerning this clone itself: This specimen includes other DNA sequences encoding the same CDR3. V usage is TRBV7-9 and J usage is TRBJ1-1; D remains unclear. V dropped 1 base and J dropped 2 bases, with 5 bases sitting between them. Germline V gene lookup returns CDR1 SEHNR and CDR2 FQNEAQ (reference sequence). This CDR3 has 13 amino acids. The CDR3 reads CASSLVANTEAFF. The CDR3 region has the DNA TGTGCCAGCAGCTTAGTAGCCAACACTGAAGCTTTCTTT.

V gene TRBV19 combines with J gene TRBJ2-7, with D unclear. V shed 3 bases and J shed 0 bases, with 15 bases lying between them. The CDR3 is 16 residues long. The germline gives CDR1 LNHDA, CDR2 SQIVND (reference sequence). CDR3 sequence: CASSIQAAGSSYEQYF. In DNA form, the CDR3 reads TGTGCCAGTAGTATCCAGGCTGCCGGAAGCTCCTACGAGCAGTACTTC.

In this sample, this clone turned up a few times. The chain's CDR3 is CASSIAKDYEQYF. DNA of the CDR3: TGTGCCAGTAGTATAGCGAAGGATTACGAGCAGTACTTC. The chain recombines TRBV19 with TRBJ2-7; no definite D call. The CDR3 totals 13 residues. With 1 base removed from V and 4 bases from J, the gap between germline ends came to 8 bases. The germline V gene encodes CDR1 LNHDA and CDR2 SQIVND (reference sequence). The variable domain in full, completed from reference TRBV19 and TRBJ2-7, reads DGGITQSPKYLFRKEGQNVTLSCEQNLNHDAMYWYRQDPGQGLRLIYYSQIVNDFQKGDIAEGYSVSREKKESFPLTVTSAQKNPTAFYLCASSIAKDYEQYFGPGTRLTVT.

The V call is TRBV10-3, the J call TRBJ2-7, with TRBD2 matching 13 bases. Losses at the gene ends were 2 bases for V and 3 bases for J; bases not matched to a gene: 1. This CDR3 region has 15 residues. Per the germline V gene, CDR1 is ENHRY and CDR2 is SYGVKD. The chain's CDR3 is CAISEGTSGDYEQYF. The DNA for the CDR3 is TGTGCCATCAGTGAGGGGACTAGCGGGGACTACGAGCAGTACTTC.

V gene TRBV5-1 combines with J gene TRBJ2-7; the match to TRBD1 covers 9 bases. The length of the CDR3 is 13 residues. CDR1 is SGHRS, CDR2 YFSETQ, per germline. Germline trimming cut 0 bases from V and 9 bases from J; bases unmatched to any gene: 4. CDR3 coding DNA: TGCGCCAGCAGCTTGGGACAGGGGGTTGCGCAGTACTTC. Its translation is CASSLGQGVAQYF.

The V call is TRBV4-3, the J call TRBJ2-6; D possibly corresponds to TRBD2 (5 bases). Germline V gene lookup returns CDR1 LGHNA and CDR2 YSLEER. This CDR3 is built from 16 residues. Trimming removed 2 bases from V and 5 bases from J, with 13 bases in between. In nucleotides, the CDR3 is TGCGCCAGCAGCCAAACAGTGGGAGTTAGGGCCAACGTCCTGACTTTC. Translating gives CASSQTVGVRANVLTF.

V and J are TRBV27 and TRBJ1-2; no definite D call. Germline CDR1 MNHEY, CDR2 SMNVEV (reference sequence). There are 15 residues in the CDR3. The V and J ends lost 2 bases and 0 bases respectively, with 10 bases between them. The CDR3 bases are TGTGCCAGCAGTTTAAATCCACCCTCTAACTATGGCTACACCTTC. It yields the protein CASSLNPPSNYGYTF.

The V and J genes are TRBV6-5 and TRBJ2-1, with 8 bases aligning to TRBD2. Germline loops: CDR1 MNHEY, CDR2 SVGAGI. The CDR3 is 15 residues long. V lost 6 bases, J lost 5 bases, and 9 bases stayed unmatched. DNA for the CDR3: TGTGCCAGCAGGGGACTAGGATCCGGGCACAATGAGCAGTTCTTC. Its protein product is CASRGLGSGHNEQFF.

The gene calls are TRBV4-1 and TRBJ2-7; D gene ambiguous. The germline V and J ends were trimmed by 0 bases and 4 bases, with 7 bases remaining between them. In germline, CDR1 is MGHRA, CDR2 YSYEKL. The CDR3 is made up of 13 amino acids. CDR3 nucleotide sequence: TGCGCCAGCAGCCAAGACGCCCATTACGAGCAGTACTTC. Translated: CASSQDAHYEQYF.

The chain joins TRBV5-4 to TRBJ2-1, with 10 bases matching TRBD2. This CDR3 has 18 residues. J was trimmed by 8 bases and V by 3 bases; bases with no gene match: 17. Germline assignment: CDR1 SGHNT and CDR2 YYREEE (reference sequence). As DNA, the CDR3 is TGTGCCAGCAGCTCTAGGTCGGTAGGGACTAGCGCGGGGGATGAGCAGTTCTTC. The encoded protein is CASSSRSVGTSAGDEQFF.

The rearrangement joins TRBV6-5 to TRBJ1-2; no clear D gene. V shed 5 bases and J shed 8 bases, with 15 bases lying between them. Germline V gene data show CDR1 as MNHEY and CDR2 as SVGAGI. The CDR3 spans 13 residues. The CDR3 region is CASSLTVFAGYTF. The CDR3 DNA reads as TGTGCCAGCAGTCTTACAGTATTTGCGGGCTACACCTTC.